The 25 T cell receptor beta chains below all came from one sample that was sequenced in a study of technical replicates of blood from a few donors. Sequencing used immunoSEQ multiplex PCR; TCRdb keeps in-frame clones, though not all of them. Here the sample spans tens of thousands of clones, just over 85% being singletons. What was sequenced was PBMCs. The receptors stem from a human donor in good health. Some clones in this sample may be carry-over from other donors' samples.

The rearrangement joins TRBV6-1 to TRBJ1-2; unclear D gene. Trimming took off 1 base at V and 4 bases at J, with 10 bases between the two ends. CDR1 and CDR2 from the germline V gene are MNHNS and SASEGT. The CDR3 contains 14 residues. The CDR3 is CASSEVAGSYGYTF. The CDR3 DNA reads as TGTGCCAGCAGTGAAGTGGCAGGAAGCTATGGCTACACCTTC.

V gene TRBV30 combines with J gene TRBJ1-1; a weak D match, TRBD1 (6 bases). CDR1 and CDR2 from the germline V gene are GTSNPN and SVGIG (reference sequence). The V and J ends lost 4 bases and 8 bases respectively, with 11 bases between them. This CDR3 has 11 residues. The CDR3 region is CAWIPGVEAFF. CDR3 in DNA: TGTGCCTGGATTCCAGGGGTGGAAGCTTTCTTT.

The genes are TRBV7-3 and TRBJ2-1; D is ambiguous. Germline V gene lookup returns CDR1 SGHTA and CDR2 FQGTGA. CDR3 length: 13 residues. V shed 5 bases and J shed 12 bases, with 17 bases lying between them. DNA of the CDR3: TGTGCCAGCAGCCCTCACCCTAGTAGTGGGCAGTTCTTC. Protein: CASSPHPSSGQFF.

The V call is TRBV12-5, the J call TRBJ1-1; unclear D gene. Germline-derived CDR1 and CDR2 are LGHNT and FRNRAP. The CDR3 spans 13 residues. V lost 1 base and J lost 1, with 4 bases in between. As DNA, the CDR3 is TGTGCTAGTGGTTTGGACAGGAACACTGAAGCTTTCTTT. Translated, it gives CASGLDRNTEAFF.

The J gene is TRBJ2-1, the V gene TRBV19, with D perhaps TRBD1 (6 bases). CDR3 size: 16 residues. Germline CDR1 reads LNHDA; CDR2 reads SQIVND (reference sequence). Trimming stripped 5 bases from V and 3 bases from J, with 17 bases between. CDR3 sequence reads: CASSPPRGHRYNEQFF. CDR3 bases: TGTGCCAGTAGTCCTCCCAGGGGACACCGCTACAATGAGCAGTTCTTC.

The chain carries TRBV6-1 and TRBJ2-2; tentative D call: TRBD1 (6 bases). Trimming stripped 8 bases from V and 8 bases from J, with 9 bases between. The CDR3 extends over 11 amino acids. Per the germline V gene, CDR1 is MNHNS and CDR2 is SASEGT. CDR3 in amino acids: CASRDRGELFF. CDR3 sequence (DNA): TGTGCCAGCCGAGACAGGGGGGAGCTGTTTTTT.

This clone was observed a handful of times. The chain employs TRBV4-2 and TRBJ1-1, with 7 bases fitting TRBD1. This CDR3 region has 13 residues. CDR1 is LGHNA and CDR2 is YNFKEQ in the germline V gene. Trimming took 7 bases from V and 5 from J; bases not matched to a gene: 7. CDR3 nucleotide sequence: TGTGCCAGCAACCACCCAGGGGGGACTGAAGCTTTCTTT. Its translation is CASNHPGGTEAFF.

The table lists this clone with a count of one. This chain joins TRBV7-3 and TRBJ2-1, with TRBD1 as a possible D gene (5 bases). This CDR3 is 13 amino acids long. The V gene's germline CDR1 is SGHTA and CDR2 FQGTGA. The V gene lost 5 bases and the J gene lost 9 bases, with 14 bases spanning the gap. The CDR3 loop is CASSISGSPEQFF. The CDR3 nucleotides read TGTGCCAGCAGCATCTCAGGGTCCCCTGAGCAGTTCTTC.

This clone appeared a single time. This chain uses TRBV4-3 with TRBJ2-3, with TRBD2 matching over 14 bases. Germline CDR1 and CDR2: LGHNA and YSLEER. The CDR3 contains 17 residues. The V and J ends lost 1 base and 4 bases, in that order; junction bases with no gene match: 4. The CDR3 coding sequence is TGCGCCAGCAGCCAAGCTTGGGGACTAGCGGGAGCAGATACGCAGTATTTT. It yields the protein CASSQAWGLAGADTQYF.

CDR3 protein: CASRDLAGEPIEQFF. The CDR3, as DNA: TGTGCCAGCAGGGATCTAGCGGGAGAGCCCATTGAGCAGTTCTTC. The chain carries TRBV27 and TRBJ2-1; 10 nucleotides line up with TRBD2. Germline CDR1 and CDR2: MNHEY and SMNVEV (reference sequence). The CDR3 contains 15 residues. The junction had 11 bases not matched to a gene; V was cut back by 6 bases and J by 9 bases.

The gene calls are TRBV4-3 and TRBJ2-5; 9 bases agree with TRBD1. The CDR3 covers 15 residues. Germline CDR1 reads LGHNA; CDR2 reads YSLEER. Unmatched junction bases numbered 1, after V lost 0 bases and J lost 2 bases. CDR3 in DNA: TGCGCCAGCAGCCAAGATGGGACAGGGCAAGAGACCCAGTACTTC. Its protein is CASSQDGTGQETQYF.

V is TRBV5-5 and J is TRBJ2-7; a possible D gene is TRBD2 (5 bases). Germline V gene data show CDR1 as SGHKS and CDR2 as YYEKEE (reference sequence). This CDR3 has 15 residues. V lost 4 bases, J lost 1 base, and 15 bases lay in between. The CDR3 DNA follows: TGTGCCAGCAGCGACCCCGGGATCCCTTCCTACGAGCAGTACTTC. As protein: CASSDPGIPSYEQYF.

The V gene is TRBV25-1, the J gene TRBJ1-4; 7 bases align to TRBD1. CDR1 is MGHDK and CDR2 is SYGVNS in the germline V gene. The CDR3 is made up of 13 amino acids. Trimming at V came to 9 bases and at J to 8 bases, leaving 9 bases not matched to a gene. The CDR3 DNA reads as TGTGCCAGTTCCAGACAGGGCGGCGAAAAACTGTTTTTT. Translated: CASSRQGGEKLFF.

The chain couples TRBV4-1 to TRBJ2-2, with 11 bases aligning to TRBD2. The CDR3 loop spans 17 amino acids. The germline V gene encodes CDR1 MGHRA and CDR2 YSYEKL. V shed 4 bases and J 2 bases; nucleotides not matched to a gene: 6. The CDR3 DNA is TGCGCCAGCAGCCCCGCTACTAGCGGGAGAAACACCGGGGAGCTGTTTTTT. It codes for CASSPATSGRNTGELFF.

The chain has TRBV7-9 and TRBJ1-2, with D possibly being TRBD1 (6 bases). Trimming shortened V by 3 bases and J by 7 bases, and 9 bases separated the two germline ends. CDR3 length: 12 amino acids. The germline CDR1 and CDR2 sequences are SEHNR and FQNEAQ (reference sequence). This CDR3 is CASSLGAAGYTF. CDR3 DNA: TGTGCCAGCAGCTTGGGGGCGGCTGGCTACACCTTC.

This rearrangement joins TRBV6-5 to TRBJ2-5; D uncertain. This CDR3 contains 11 residues. V was pared by 2 bases and J by 7 bases, with 5 bases between. Germline V gives CDR1 MNHEY, CDR2 SVGAGI. The chain's CDR3 is CASSYKRTQYF. In DNA, the CDR3 is TGTGCCAGCAGTTACAAGAGGACCCAGTACTTC.

The sample holds a few counts of this clone. The chain is built from TRBV6-1 and TRBJ2-7; 10 positions match TRBD2. The CDR3 is 15 amino acids. In germline, CDR1 is MNHNS, CDR2 SASEGT. V was pared by 7 bases and J by 0 bases, with 6 bases of the junction left unmatched. CDR3 DNA: TGTGCCAGCAATCCAGCGGGAGGGAGCTCCTACGAGCAGTACTTC. Its translation is CASNPAGGSSYEQYF.

The count of this clone is one. J is TRBJ1-2 and V is TRBV25-1; maybe TRBD1 (5 bases). Germline V CDR1 and CDR2: MGHDK, SYGVNS. This CDR3 is 17 amino acids long. V was pared by 1 base and J by 7 bases, with 22 bases between. The CDR3 DNA sequence: TGTGCCAGCAGTGAATTCTCAAAAGGGGCGCGATTAGGTGGCTACACCTTC. This gives the protein CASSEFSKGARLGGYTF.

The chain recombines TRBV9 with TRBJ2-3, with a weak D call TRBD2 (5 bases). CDR3 size: 15 residues. Germline values: CDR1 SGDLS, CDR2 YYNGEE. V lost 0 bases and J lost 0, with 8 bases in between. CDR3 nucleotides: TGTGCCAGCAGCGTAGCGGGATACAGCACAGATACGCAGTATTTT. This encodes CASSVAGYSTDTQYF.

This clone occurred a few times. The chain joins TRBV29-1 to TRBJ2-7, with unresolved D. CDR1 and CDR2 from the germline V gene are SQVTM and ANQGSEA. The CDR3 contains 13 residues. The V end was cut by 7 bases, the J end by 0 bases, with 13 bases between. CDR3 sequence (DNA): TGCAGCGCCATCCTCCGGAGCTCCTACGAGCAGTACTTC. Protein: CSAILRSSYEQYF.

The chain carries TRBV2 and TRBJ1-2, with 7 nucleotides matching TRBD1. The CDR3 totals 14 residues. Germline V CDR1 and CDR2: SNHLY, FYNNEI. V lost 3 bases to trimming and J lost 8 bases; unmatched junction nucleotides: 9. CDR3: CASSDTDRAGGYTF. CDR3 nucleotides: TGTGCCAGCAGTGACACCGACAGGGCTGGAGGCTACACCTTC.

The rearrangement links TRBV11-2 to TRBJ2-3, with 14 bases fitting TRBD2. Germline V lookup: CDR1 SGHAT, CDR2 FQNNGV. CDR3 length: 18 residues. J lost 4 bases, V lost 5 bases, and 11 bases had no gene match. The DNA for the CDR3 is TGTGCCAGCAGCCCCAACTCGGGACTAGCGGGAGCGCCAGATACGCAGTATTTT. This encodes CASSPNSGLAGAPDTQYF.

The CDR3 sequence: CASSDGPGQEYYGYTF. CDR3 nucleotides: TGTGCCAGCAGTGACGGCCCGGGACAGGAGTACTATGGCTACACCTTC. This chain uses TRBV6-1 with TRBJ1-2; 8 bases match TRBD1. The CDR3 runs 16 residues. J lost 3 bases, V lost 3 bases, and 9 bases had no gene match. The germline V gene has CDR1 MNHNS and CDR2 SASEGT.

The chain is built from TRBV5-1 and TRBJ1-4; 9 bases are a match to TRBD1. The J segment lost 3 bases and the V segment lost 1 base, leaving 4 bases of the junction unmatched. The germline V gene has CDR1 SGHRS and CDR2 YFSETQ. The CDR3 is 16 residues long. CDR3 DNA sequence: TGCGCCAGCAGCTTGACAGGGGGCCGGTCTAATGAAAAACTGTTTTTT. The encoded protein is CASSLTGGRSNEKLFF.

The gene calls are TRBV29-1 and TRBJ2-5; D possibly corresponds to TRBD1 (5 bases). In germline, CDR1 is SQVTM, CDR2 ANQGSEA. The ends were cut back, 6 bases at V and 4 bases at J, with 18 bases in the middle. This CDR3 region has 14 residues. CDR3: CSVAPDPQGETQYF. CDR3 bases: TGCAGCGTCGCCCCCGACCCCCAGGGAGAGACCCAGTACTTC.